A selection of T cell receptor beta chains follows, all from one sample in a study of T cell repertoires in cytomegalovirus infection. Their recognized antigens are unknown. Each CDR3 protein is one row after TCRdb ran MiXCR on the reads. The sample consists of 750,000 to 900,000 distinct CDR3 sequences, approximately 32% of them appearing once. The sequenced sample was cultured CD8+ T cells from PBMCs, obtained from culture after CMV antigen stimulation. These receptors came from a human donor in good health (CMV status not recorded). Some clones in this sample may be carry-over from other donors' samples. Each CDR3 is given with its conserved first and last residue. D genes are given only for firm matches. Clone size is not always given. Where it is, it says once, few, many or a class for expanded clones.

clone_size	cdr3_length	j_call	v_call	d_call	cdr3_nt	cdr3_aa
few	14	TRBJ2-3	TRBV7-9	TRBD1	TGTGCCAGCAGCCATCGGGACAGGGGAGATACGCAGTATTTT	CASSHRDRGDTQYF
.	14	TRBJ1-2	TRBV7-9	.	TGTGCCAGCAGCTTATCCCCGGCAATTTATGGCTACACCTTC	CASSLSPAIYGYTF
.	12	TRBJ1-1	TRBV25-1	.	TGTGCCAACAGGAGCGGGAACACTGAAGCTTTCTTT	CANRSGNTEAFF
many	13	TRBJ1-1	TRBV7-8	.	TGTGCCAGCAGCGAGGGGGTCCGGGGAGAAGCTTTCTTT	CASSEGVRGEAFF
many	14	TRBJ2-5	TRBV28	.	TGTGCCAGCAGTGTACCCAGGGGAAGGGAGACCCAGTACTTC	CASSVPRGRETQYF
.	15	TRBJ1-5	TRBV20-1	TRBD1	TGCAGTGCTAGAGACACTACAGGGGGCGGTCAGCCCCAGCATTTT	CSARDTTGGGQPQHF
few	11	TRBJ2-3	TRBV27	.	TGTGCCTGCCGGAAAACAGATACGCAGTATTTT	CACRKTDTQYF
few	13	TRBJ2-7	TRBV7-9	.	TGTGCCAGCACCAGGACGGATCCCTACGAGCAGTACTTC	CASTRTDPYEQYF
.	15	TRBJ2-1	TRBV11-1	.	TGTGCCAGCAGCTACAGGGCGGGCTCCAACAATGAGCAGTTCTTC	CASSYRAGSNNEQFF
.	17	TRBJ2-5	TRBV27	.	TGTGCCAGCAGCCCAGGGAAGGGGCTGGTGGGGCAAGAGACCCAGTACTTC	CASSPGKGLVGQETQYF
.	14	TRBJ1-5	TRBV12-3/TRBV12-4	TRBD1	TGTGCCAGCAGCACTGGACAGGGGCCTCATGCCCAGCATTTT	CASSTGQGPHAQHF
many	13	TRBJ1-2	TRBV7-2	.	TGTGCCAGCTTGCCGGACGGTTATTTTGGCTACACCTTC	CASLPDGYFGYTF
.	12	TRBJ2-3	TRBV5-1	.	TGCGCCAGCAGCGTATTCACAGATACGCAGTATTTT	CASSVFTDTQYF
.	15	TRBJ1-2	TRBV2	.	TGTGCCAGCAGTGAACCACTAGAGCCCCGGGATGGCTACACCTTC	CASSEPLEPRDGYTF
.	12	TRBJ2-3	TRBV7-2	.	TGTGCCAGCAGCCCACAGAATCAGCCCCAGTATTTT	CASSPQNQPQYF
many	14	TRBJ1-5	TRBV19	TRBD1	TGTGCCAGTTGGGACAGTTATAGCAATCAGCCCCAGCATTTT	CASWDSYSNQPQHF
.	13	TRBJ2-1	TRBV6-6	.	TGTGCCAGCAGTTACTCGACGGCAGCCAGGCAGTTCTTC	CASSYSTAARQFF
many	16	TRBJ2-2	TRBV7-6	TRBD2	TGTGCCAGCAGCTCCTTAGCGGGCGCGAACACCGGGGAGCTGTTTTTT	CASSSLAGANTGELFF
.	15	TRBJ1-6	TRBV7-8	.	TGTGCCAGCAGCTTAGAGGTGGGTGAAGGTTCACCCCTCCACTTT	CASSLEVGEGSPLHF
few	16	TRBJ1-4	TRBV20-1	.	TGCAGTGCTAGGGTAAACAGGCTTGCAACTAATGAAAAACTGTTTTTT	CSARVNRLATNEKLFF
.	16	TRBJ1-1	TRBV19	.	TGTGCCAGTAGTACCCGAGGGGGAGGAGCGAACACTGAAGCTTTCTTT	CASSTRGGGANTEAFF
few	16	TRBJ1-2	TRBV7-9	.	TGTGCCAGCAGCCCAGCCGGGACGGACGTTCAAGGAGGCTACACCTTC	CASSPAGTDVQGGYTF
.	16	TRBJ2-1	TRBV14	.	TGTGCCAGCAGCCAAGATCTGGTGGGCGCCTACAATGAGCAGTTCTTC	CASSQDLVGAYNEQFF
.	17	TRBJ1-2	TRBV19	TRBD1	TGTGCCAGTGGACTTGACAGGGGCTCCACCCTTAACTATGGCTACACCTTC	CASGLDRGSTLNYGYTF